The 32 T cell receptor beta chains below all came from one sample that was sequenced in a study of regulatory T cells in long-lasting Graves disease. Arm-PCR of CDR3 regions and iRepertoire HTBI primers were used to build TCR beta libraries. TCRdb used MiXCR to reprocess the multiplex PCR reads, holding one entry per CDR3 protein. The sample yields fewer than 650,000 distinct CDR3 sequences, about 16% seen once. Time point in this sample: newly diagnosed GD, antithyroid drugs for less than 3 months. Isolated PBMC RNA provided the starting material for the TCR library. These records were also assigned to another study, of T cells in Graves' hyperthyroidism and ophthalmopathy.

The sample in question was peripheral blood mononuclear cells (PBMCs), obtained at new diagnosis, from a patient treated with antithyroid drugs. The receptors shown here come from a man younger than 30 with Graves disease.

This clonotype was seen a few times. The chain couples TRBV12-3 or TRBV12-4 to TRBJ2-3; no definite D call. The CDR3 length is 14 residues. The V gene lost 3 bases and the J gene lost 4 bases, with 11 bases spanning the gap. The CDR3 spells CASSLVASPDTQYF. As DNA, the CDR3 is TGTGCCAGCAGTTTGGTTGCCTCCCCAGATACGCAGTATTTT.

This clonotype has ten or more counts. V is TRBV7-2 and J is TRBJ2-1; D is perhaps TRBD2 (6 bases). V gave up 5 bases and J gave up 0 bases, with 20 bases separating them. CDR3 length: 18 residues. Germline CDR1 SGHTA, CDR2 FQGNSA. DNA for the CDR3: TGTGCCAGCAGCGTTAGGGGACGGGACTTGAGCTCCTACAATGAGCAGTTCTTC. It translates to CASSVRGRDLSSYNEQFF.

The CDR3 nucleotides are TGTGCCAGCAGCCAAGCTCTCGAGACTAGCGGGTCACCCTACGAGCAGTACTTC. Protein sequence: CASSQALETSGSPYEQYF. The chain has TRBV4-2 and TRBJ2-7, with 10 bases lining up with TRBD2. The CDR3 has 18 residues. Trimming at V came to 1 base and at J to 2 bases, leaving 11 bases not matched to a gene. CDR1 and CDR2 from the germline V gene are LGHNA and YNFKEQ.

Ten or more counts support this clonotype. The chain carries TRBV7-9 and TRBJ2-1; 10 nucleotides line up with TRBD2. V shed 0 bases and J 8 bases; nucleotides not matched to a gene: 10. Germline V gene lookup returns CDR1 SEHNR and CDR2 FQNEAQ (reference sequence). The CDR3 loop spans 17 amino acids. The CDR3 protein is CASSLAVLAGEGDEQFF. Written as DNA, the CDR3 is TGTGCCAGCAGCTTAGCGGTCCTAGCGGGAGAGGGTGATGAGCAGTTCTTC.

This clonotype appeared a few times. The CDR3 DNA reads TGCGCCAGCAGCCGCAGGGTGGGAGGCAATCAGCCCCAGCATTTT. The encoded protein is CASSRRVGGNQPQHF. This chain connects TRBV5-1 to TRBJ1-5, with D maybe TRBD1 (5 bases). CDR1 is SGHRS, CDR2 YFSETQ, per germline. The CDR3 contains 15 residues. The V end lost 4 bases, the J end lost 2 bases, and 13 bases lay between the germline ends.

Many counts were recorded for this clonotype. This sequence joins TRBV3-1 and TRBJ1-4; D might be TRBD1 (5 bases). Trimming pared 0 bases from V and 12 bases from J, leaving 20 bases between. In germline, CDR1 is LGHDT, CDR2 YNNKEL (reference sequence). CDR3 length: 16 amino acids. This CDR3 reads CASSQELNRGSLQLFF. The CDR3 nucleotides read TGTGCCAGCAGCCAAGAATTAAACCGGGGGAGCCTACAACTGTTTTTT.

The genes are TRBV5-4 and TRBJ1-4; 9 bases line up with TRBD1. The germline gives CDR1 SGHNT, CDR2 YYREEE (reference sequence). The CDR3 has 16 amino acids. V gave up 1 base and J gave up 3 bases; unmatched junction bases: 4. CDR3 nucleotides: TGTGCCAGCAGCTTGACAGGGGGCTCGGCTAATGAAAAACTGTTTTTT. The encoded protein is CASSLTGGSANEKLFF.

This clonotype has a count of ten or more. This rearrangement joins TRBV28 to TRBJ1-1; possibly TRBD1 for D (5 bases). This CDR3 is 12 amino acids long. Germline CDR1 reads MDHEN; CDR2 reads SYDVKM. The ends were cut back, 4 bases at V and 8 bases at J, with 11 bases in the middle. CDR3 loop: CASSSGPREAFF. CDR3 coding DNA: TGTGCCAGCAGTTCGGGACCGAGAGAAGCTTTCTTT.

This clonotype was seen a handful of times. The junction departs from germline at one end; a sequencing error may be responsible. The J gene is TRBJ1-2, the V gene TRBV7-9; D not certain. The V gene's germline CDR1 is SEHNR and CDR2 FQNEAQ (reference sequence). The CDR3 is made up of 15 amino acids. The CDR3, as DNA: TGTACCAGCAGCATACGTAGTGCAGCACCGTATGGCTACACCTTC. Protein: CTSSIRSAAPYGYTF.

This clonotype has a count of ten or more. This sequence joins TRBV20-1 and TRBJ2-7, with D perhaps TRBD1 or TRBD2 (6 bases each). Trimming took off 1 base at V and 9 bases at J, with 25 bases between the two ends. CDR1 and CDR2 from the germline V gene are DFQATT and SNEGSKA (reference sequence). The CDR3 is made up of 16 amino acids. CDR3 in amino acids: CSARGLGGGPTLRQYF. The CDR3 bases are TGCAGTGCTAGAGGTCTGGGTGGGGGGCCTACCCTGCGGCAGTACTTC.

This clonotype was observed a handful of times. This chain connects TRBV7-9 to TRBJ2-2, with 7 positions matching TRBD2. Germline-derived CDR1 and CDR2 are SEHNR and FQNEAQ (reference sequence). Trimming took 11 bases from V and 4 from J; bases not matched to a gene: 10. This CDR3 has 14 residues. The DNA of the CDR3 is TGTGCCGGCTCTGCGGGGGAAGGCACCGGGGAGCTGTTTTTT. It yields the protein CAGSAGEGTGELFF.

This clonotype was counted a few times. This chain connects TRBV12-3 or TRBV12-4 to TRBJ1-5; D not certain. Trimming cost V 3 bases and J 0 bases, with 12 bases left between them. CDR3 length equals 16 residues. For the CDR3, the DNA is TGTGCCAGCAGTTTTGACCACCTTTCTAGCAATCAGCCCCAGCATTTT. It translates to CASSFDHLSSNQPQHF.

This chain links TRBV28 with TRBJ2-2; TRBD1 aligns across 7 bases. This CDR3 has 13 residues. From germline, CDR1 is MDHEN and CDR2 SYDVKM. The J segment lost 2 bases and the V segment lost 8 bases, leaving 2 bases of the junction unmatched. The DNA of the CDR3 is TGTGCCAGCGGGACAGCCAACACCGGGGAGCTGTTTTTT. Its translation: CASGTANTGELFF.

This clonotype occurred many times. The genes are TRBV18 and TRBJ2-1, with D hard to call. This CDR3 has 11 amino acids. V was shortened by 9 bases and J by 7 bases, with 10 bases between the two germline ends. Germline V lookup: CDR1 KGHSH, CDR2 LQKENI. CDR3 in DNA: TGTGCCAGTCCGGTCAGGAATGAGCAGTTCTTC. It encodes CASPVRNEQFF.

At least ten counts were recorded for this clonotype. This chain links TRBV5-1 with TRBJ2-7; D gene uncertain. The V and J ends lost 4 bases and 3 bases respectively, with 20 bases between them. Germline CDR1 is SGHRS and CDR2 is YFSETQ. CDR3 length: 16 amino acids. CDR3 in amino acids: CASSPRGLLGDYEQYF. The CDR3 nucleotides are TGCGCCAGCAGCCCCCGTGGGCTCCTTGGAGACTACGAGCAGTACTTC.

In the case of this clonotype: Just one base apart from a much larger clone, this may be a read error. This chain joins TRBV2 and TRBJ2-7, with D unclear. The V gene's germline CDR1 is SNHLY and CDR2 FYNNEI. This CDR3 has 12 amino acids. The CDR3 loop is CASGPNSYEQCF. The DNA for the CDR3 is TGTGCCAGTGGACCGAACTCCTACGAGCAGTGCTTC.

The gene calls are TRBV19 and TRBJ1-4; 7 bases line up with TRBD1. There are 13 residues in the CDR3. The ends lost 7 bases at V and 8 bases at J; junction bases unmatched: 7. The germline V gene encodes CDR1 LNHDA and CDR2 SQIVND (reference sequence). CDR3 sequence reads: CASKDRRGEKLFF. DNA of the CDR3: TGTGCCAGTAAGGACAGGCGGGGGGAAAAACTGTTTTTT.

This clonotype has ten or more counts. V is TRBV2 and J is TRBJ2-7; D is ambiguous. Trimming stripped 3 bases from V and 3 bases from J, with 6 bases between. Germline V gives CDR1 SNHLY, CDR2 FYNNEI. The CDR3 has 12 residues. CDR3 nucleotides: TGTGCCAGCAGTGAGTTGATCTACGAGCAGTACTTC. This codes for CASSELIYEQYF. Full variable domain (rest looked up from reference TRBV2 and TRBJ2-7): EPEVTQTPSHQVTQMGQEVILRCVPISNHLYFYWYRQILGQKVEFLVSFYNNEISEKSEIFDDQFSVERPDGSNFTLKIRSTKLEDSAMYFCASSELIYEQYFGPGTRLTVT.

The CDR3 loop is CASSQDGGGTGFRRQFF. The CDR3 nucleotides read TGTGCCAGCAGCCAAGACGGGGGAGGAACAGGATTCCGACGGCAGTTCTTC. The chain joins TRBV3-1 to TRBJ2-1, with D tentatively TRBD2 (6 bases). Germline CDR1 reads LGHDT; CDR2 reads YNNKEL (reference sequence). The CDR3 runs to 17 residues. Trimming cost V 0 bases and J 12 bases, with 24 bases left between them.

This clonotype was counted many times. The chain joins TRBV30 to TRBJ1-2, with 8 bases fitting TRBD1. CDR3 length equals 15 residues. Germline-derived CDR1 and CDR2 are GTSNPN and SVGIG (reference sequence). Trimming at V came to 3 bases and at J to 5 bases, leaving 11 bases not matched to a gene. CDR3 nucleotides: TGTGCCTGGAGGCCGCAGGGGGCCGGCAATTATGGCTACACCTTC. It translates to CAWRPQGAGNYGYTF.

The gene calls are TRBV6-1 and TRBJ2-1; 7 bases agree with TRBD2. This CDR3 spans 17 amino acids. With 10 bases clipped from V and 0 bases from J, the junction kept 15 bases outside the gene matches. Germline V lookup: CDR1 MNHNS, CDR2 SASEGT. Here the CDR3 reads CATIGRGLESSYNEQFF. CDR3 DNA: TGTGCCACCATAGGGAGGGGTTTGGAGAGCTCCTACAATGAGCAGTTCTTC.

The chain combines TRBV10-2 with TRBJ2-7; 12 bases match TRBD2. Germline CDR1 is WSHSY and CDR2 is SAAADI. With V trimmed by 4 bases and J by 7 bases, 11 bases remained unmatched. The CDR3 extends over 16 amino acids. CDR3 sequence: CASSVPTSGSPHEQYF. The CDR3 DNA is TGCGCCAGCAGTGTCCCGACTAGCGGGAGTCCCCATGAGCAGTACTTC.

The sample holds many counts of this clonotype. This chain connects TRBV20-1 to TRBJ2-3; 8 bases align to TRBD2. CDR1 and CDR2 from the germline V gene are DFQATT and SNEGSKA (reference sequence). Trimming took 4 bases from V and 1 from J; bases not matched to a gene: 7. The CDR3 length is 15 residues. CDR3 residues: CSATLLAERTDTQYF. CDR3 DNA: TGCAGTGCTACACTACTAGCGGAACGCACAGATACGCAGTATTTT.

This clonotype came up a few times. The chain joins TRBV9 to TRBJ2-5, with TRBD2 identical over 7 bases. CDR1 and CDR2 from the germline V gene are SGDLS and YYNGEE. Unmatched junction bases numbered 7, after V lost 4 bases and J lost 7 bases. There are 13 residues in the CDR3. The CDR3 spells CASSQTSAGTQYF. In nucleotides, the CDR3 is TGTGCCAGCAGCCAAACTAGCGCGGGGACCCAGTACTTC.

This clonotype was found a few times. The chain is built from TRBV19 and TRBJ1-5; no firm D call. This CDR3 is 14 amino acids long. The germline V and J ends were trimmed by 7 bases and 6 bases, with 16 bases remaining between them. In germline, CDR1 is LNHDA, CDR2 SQIVND (reference sequence). CDR3 loop: CASKNAGMIQPQHF. The CDR3 nucleotides are TGTGCCAGTAAGAACGCGGGCATGATTCAGCCCCAGCATTTT. Full variable domain (outside the CDR3, taken from reference TRBV19 and TRBJ1-5): DGGITQSPKYLFRKEGQNVTLSCEQNLNHDAMYWYRQDPGQGLRLIYYSQIVNDFQKGDIAEGYSVSREKKESFPLTVTSAQKNPTAFYLCASKNAGMIQPQHFGDGTRLSIL.

This clonotype was counted at least ten times. The V and J genes are TRBV28 and TRBJ1-6; D call uncertain. The V and J ends lost 2 bases and 7 bases respectively, with 9 bases between them. The CDR3 is 14 amino acids. Germline CDR1 MDHEN, CDR2 SYDVKM. CDR3 coding DNA: TGTGCCAGCAGTTTAGACGGTGGCAATTCACCCCTCCACTTT. It specifies CASSLDGGNSPLHF.

Only one count was recorded for this clonotype. V gene TRBV11-3 combines with J gene TRBJ2-3; D gene unclear. The germline V gene has CDR1 SGHNT and CDR2 YENEEA. This CDR3 is 12 amino acids long. Between the trimmed V and J ends, which lost 1 base and 8 bases, there was a span of 7 bases. CDR3 protein: CASSLVPSTQYF. The CDR3 coding sequence is TGTGCCAGCAGCTTAGTTCCAAGTACGCAGTATTTT.

The sample holds many counts of this clonotype. The chain has TRBV20-1 and TRBJ2-5; the D gene is possibly TRBD1 (6 bases). Germline assignment: CDR1 DFQATT and CDR2 SNEGSKA (reference sequence). The CDR3 is 14 residues long. The ends were cut back, 4 bases at V and 5 bases at J, with 17 bases in the middle. The CDR3 loop reads CSANSQGRGETQYF. The CDR3, as DNA: TGCAGTGCTAACAGCCAGGGGCGCGGGGAGACCCAGTACTTC.

The chain is built from TRBV2 and TRBJ1-5; maybe TRBD1 (5 bases). Germline V gene sequence: CDR1 SNHLY, CDR2 FYNNEI. The germline V and J ends were trimmed by 3 bases and 1 base, with 10 bases remaining between them. The CDR3 is 15 amino acids. CDR3 amino acids: CASSDLGGSNQPQHF. The CDR3 DNA follows: TGTGCCAGCAGTGACTTGGGGGGGAGCAATCAGCCCCAGCATTTT.

The genes are TRBV7-8 and TRBJ2-7, with D tentatively TRBD2 (6 bases). Trimming removed 5 bases from V and 0 bases from J, with 14 bases in between. This CDR3 has 15 amino acids. The V gene's germline CDR1 is SGHVS and CDR2 FQNEAQ. The CDR3, as DNA: TGTGCCAGCAGCCGAAGTGTAGCGGCCTCCTACGAGCAGTACTTC. Its protein product is CASSRSVAASYEQYF.

This clonotype was counted ten times or more. The rearrangement uses TRBV15 and TRBJ2-1, with 13 bases fitting TRBD2. The CDR3 sequence is 16 residues long. Trimming removed 2 bases from V and 9 bases from J; junction bases left unmatched: 7. Germline loops: CDR1 LNHNV, CDR2 YYDKDF (reference sequence). This CDR3 reads CATSRPWTSGSTEQFF. In DNA form, the CDR3 reads TGTGCCACCAGCAGACCGTGGACTAGCGGGAGTACTGAGCAGTTCTTC.

This clonotype was seen repeatedly, ten times or more. The chain couples TRBV7-2 to TRBJ2-7; TRBD2 matches 10 bases. The CDR3 spans 15 residues. Germline loops: CDR1 SGHTA, CDR2 FQGNSA. The V gene end was trimmed by 5 bases and the J gene end by 0 bases; junction bases not matched to a gene: 4. CDR3: CASSPASGSSYEQYF. CDR3 nucleotide sequence: TGTGCCAGCAGCCCCGCTAGCGGGAGCTCCTACGAGCAGTACTTC.